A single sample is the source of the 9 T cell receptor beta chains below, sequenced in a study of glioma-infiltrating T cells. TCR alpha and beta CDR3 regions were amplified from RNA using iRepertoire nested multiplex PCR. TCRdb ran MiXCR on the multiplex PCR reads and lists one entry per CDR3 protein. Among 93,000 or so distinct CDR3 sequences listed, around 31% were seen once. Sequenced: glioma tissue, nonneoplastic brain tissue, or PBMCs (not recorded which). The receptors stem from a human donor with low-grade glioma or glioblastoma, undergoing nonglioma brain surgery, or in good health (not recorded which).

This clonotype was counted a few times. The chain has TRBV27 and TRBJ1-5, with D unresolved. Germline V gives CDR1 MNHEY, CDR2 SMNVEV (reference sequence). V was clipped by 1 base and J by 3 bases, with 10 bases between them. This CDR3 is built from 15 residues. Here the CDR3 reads CASSLLVEVNQPQHF. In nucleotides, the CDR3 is TGTGCCAGCAGTTTATTAGTGGAGGTCAATCAGCCCCAGCATTTT.

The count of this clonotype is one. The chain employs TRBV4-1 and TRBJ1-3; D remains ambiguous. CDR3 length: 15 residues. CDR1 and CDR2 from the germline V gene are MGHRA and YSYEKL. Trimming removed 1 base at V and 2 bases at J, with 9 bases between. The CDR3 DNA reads TGCGCCAGCAGCCAAGGGTTAGCAGCTGGAAACACCATATATTTT. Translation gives CASSQGLAAGNTIYF.

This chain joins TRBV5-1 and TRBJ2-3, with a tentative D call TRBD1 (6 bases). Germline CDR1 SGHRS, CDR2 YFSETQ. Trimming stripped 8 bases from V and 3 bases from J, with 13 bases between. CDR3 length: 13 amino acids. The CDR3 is CASSTQGTDTQYF. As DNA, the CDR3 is TGCGCCAGTTCGACCCAGGGGACAGATACGCAGTATTTT.

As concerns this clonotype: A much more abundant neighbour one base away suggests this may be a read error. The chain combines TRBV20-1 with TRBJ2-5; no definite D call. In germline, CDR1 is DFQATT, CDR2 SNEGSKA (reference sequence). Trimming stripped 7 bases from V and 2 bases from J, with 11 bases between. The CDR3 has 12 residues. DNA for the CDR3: TGCAGTGGTTTAATGTCACAAGAGACCCAGTACTTC. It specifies CSGLMSQETQYF.

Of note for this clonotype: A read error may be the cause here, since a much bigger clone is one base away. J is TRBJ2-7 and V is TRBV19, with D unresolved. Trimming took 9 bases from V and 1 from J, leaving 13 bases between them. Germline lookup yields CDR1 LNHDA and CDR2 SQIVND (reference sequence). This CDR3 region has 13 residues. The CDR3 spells CASLERLSYEQYF. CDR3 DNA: TGTGCCAGCCTCGAGAGGTTATCCTACGAGCAGTACTTC.

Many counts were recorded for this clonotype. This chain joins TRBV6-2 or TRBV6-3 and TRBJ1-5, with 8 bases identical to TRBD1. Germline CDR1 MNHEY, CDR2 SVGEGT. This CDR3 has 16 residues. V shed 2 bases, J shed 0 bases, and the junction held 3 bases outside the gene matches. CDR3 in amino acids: CASSYDRGHSNQPQHF. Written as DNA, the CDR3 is TGTGCCAGCAGTTACGACAGGGGTCATAGCAATCAGCCCCAGCATTTT.

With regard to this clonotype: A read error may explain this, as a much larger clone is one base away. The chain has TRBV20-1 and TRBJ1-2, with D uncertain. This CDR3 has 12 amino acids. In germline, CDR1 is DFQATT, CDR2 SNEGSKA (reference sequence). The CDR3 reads CSARTPGYGCTF. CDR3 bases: TGCAGTGCTAGAACTCCGGGGTATGGCTGCACCTTC.

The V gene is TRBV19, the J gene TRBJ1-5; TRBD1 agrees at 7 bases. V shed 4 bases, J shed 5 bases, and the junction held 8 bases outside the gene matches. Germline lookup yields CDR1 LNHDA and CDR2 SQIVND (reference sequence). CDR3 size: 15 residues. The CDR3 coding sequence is TGTGCCAGTAGTACTAGGGGGCCCCCCCATCAGCCCCAGCATTTT. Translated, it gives CASSTRGPPHQPQHF.

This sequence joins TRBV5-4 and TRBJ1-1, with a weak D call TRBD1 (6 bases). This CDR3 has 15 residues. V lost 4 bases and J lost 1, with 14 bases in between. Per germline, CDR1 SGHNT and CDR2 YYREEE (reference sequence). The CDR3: CASSRGGEGNTEAFF. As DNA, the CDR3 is TGTGCCAGCAGCCGGGGGGGCGAAGGGAACACTGAAGCTTTCTTT.